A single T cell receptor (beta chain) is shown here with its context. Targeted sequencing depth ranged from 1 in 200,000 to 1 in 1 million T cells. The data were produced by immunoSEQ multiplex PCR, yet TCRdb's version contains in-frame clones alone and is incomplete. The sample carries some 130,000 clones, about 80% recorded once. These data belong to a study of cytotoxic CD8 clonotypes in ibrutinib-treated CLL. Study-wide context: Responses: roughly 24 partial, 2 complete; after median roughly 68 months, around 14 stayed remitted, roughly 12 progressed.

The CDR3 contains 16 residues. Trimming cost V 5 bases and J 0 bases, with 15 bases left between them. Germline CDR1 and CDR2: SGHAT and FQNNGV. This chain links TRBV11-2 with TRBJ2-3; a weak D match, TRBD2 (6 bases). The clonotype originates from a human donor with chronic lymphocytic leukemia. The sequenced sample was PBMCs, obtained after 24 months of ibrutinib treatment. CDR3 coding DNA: TGTGCCAGCAGCCCCGGGCGGGGTGCTAGCACAGATACGCAGTATTTT. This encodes CASSPGRGASTDTQYF.